Following are 26 T cell receptor beta chains from one sample sequenced in a study of blood T cells in healthy people across ages. Combining a sample-barcoded 5' primer with a J-beta primer mix, a second PCR ran for roughly 6 to 12 cycles. From the 5' RACE reads, TCRdb called clonotypes with MiXCR, one entry per CDR3 protein. Of around 1,600,000 distinct CDR3 sequences in the sample, approximately 43% were seen once. The sample consisted of blood. Every receptor here comes from a woman in her late teens or twenties in good health.

The chain links TRBV5-1 to TRBJ2-5; 10 bases agree with TRBD2. The trim removed 1 base at V and 11 bases at J, leaving 14 bases unmatched. This CDR3 contains 16 residues. Germline V lookup: CDR1 SGHRS, CDR2 YFSETQ. The CDR3 sequence is CASSLPQGGTSDDQYF. Here the CDR3 DNA reads TGCGCCAGCAGCTTGCCACAGGGCGGGACTAGCGACGATCAGTACTTC.

This clonotype was detected only a few times. The V and J genes are TRBV2 and TRBJ2-7; 12 bases are a match to TRBD2. J was trimmed by 7 bases and V by 4 bases; bases with no gene match: 5. The CDR3 is 14 residues long. The germline V gene encodes CDR1 SNHLY and CDR2 FYNNEI. Written as DNA, the CDR3 is TGTGCCAGCAGTGGACTAGCGGGAGCTGATGAGCAGTACTTC. Protein sequence: CASSGLAGADEQYF.

The chain is built from TRBV20-1 and TRBJ2-1; TRBD2 matches at 14 bases. The J call could be wrong; TRBJ2-7 is a better fit for the DNA end. The CDR3 is 18 residues long. Germline assignment: CDR1 DFQATT and CDR2 SNEGSKA (reference sequence). The DNA for the CDR3 is TGCAGTGCTAGATCCGACCGACTAGCGGGGGGGCTTCCGAATGAGCAGTACTTC. It encodes CSARSDRLAGGLPNEQYF.

CDR3 nucleotide sequence: TGCAGTGCTAGAGAGGTAGGGGGACGCAGCAATCAGCCCCAGCATTTT. It yields the protein CSAREVGGRSNQPQHF. The chain is built from TRBV20-1 and TRBJ1-5, with D tentatively TRBD1 (6 bases). Germline assignment: CDR1 DFQATT and CDR2 SNEGSKA (reference sequence). This CDR3 contains 16 residues. Trimming pared 0 bases from V and 1 base from J, leaving 13 bases between.

This clonotype has a handful of counts. The J gene is TRBJ2-3, the V gene TRBV28; D remains ambiguous. Between the trimmed V and J ends, which lost 5 bases and 3 bases, there was a span of 24 bases. CDR1 is MDHEN, CDR2 SYDVKM, per germline. CDR3 length equals 18 residues. The CDR3 nucleotides read TGTGCCAGCAGTCCAAACCTCGGTGTAGAGGAAGGGACAGATACGCAGTATTTT. Translating gives CASSPNLGVEEGTDTQYF. The full variable domain, completed using reference TRBV28 and TRBJ2-3, is DVKVTQSSRYLVKRTGEKVFLECVQDMDHENMFWYRQDPGLGLRLIYFSYDVKMKEKGDIPEGYSVSREKKERFSLILESASTNQTSMYLCASSPNLGVEEGTDTQYFGPGTRLTVL.

This chain connects TRBV7-2 to TRBJ2-1, with D perhaps being TRBD1 or TRBD2 (5 bases each). Germline V gives CDR1 SGHTA, CDR2 FQGNSA. Between the trimmed V and J ends, which lost 2 bases and 3 bases, there was a span of 8 bases. The CDR3 consists of 14 residues. The CDR3: CASSLRGYYNEQFF. CDR3 DNA: TGTGCCAGCAGCTTACGGGGCTACTACAATGAGCAGTTCTTC.

As regards this clonotype: Given a much more abundant clone one base away, this may be a read error. The chain has TRBV3-1 and TRBJ2-4, with D possibly matching TRBD2 (5 bases). With the DNA end fitting TRBJ2-7 better, the J assignment may be wrong. The CDR3 runs 14 residues. CDR1 and CDR2 from the germline V gene are LGHDT and YNNKEL (reference sequence). The CDR3: CASSRLYGVYEQYF. For the CDR3, the DNA is TGTGCCAGCAGCCGACTTTACGGGGTTTACGAGCAGTACTTC.

This chain links TRBV28 with TRBJ2-5, with a possible D match to TRBD2 (7 bases). The CDR3 totals 16 residues. Looked up from germline, CDR1 is MDHEN and CDR2 is SYDVKM. V lost 0 bases and J lost 2, with 13 bases in between. CDR3 region: CASSLWRGTNQETQYF. The CDR3 DNA follows: TGTGCCAGCAGTTTATGGAGGGGGACTAATCAAGAGACCCAGTACTTC.

The gene calls are TRBV2 and TRBJ2-5; TRBD1 is a possible D gene (5 bases). This CDR3 spans 15 amino acids. Germline V gene sequence: CDR1 SNHLY, CDR2 FYNNEI. Trimming shortened V by 4 bases and J by 1 base, and 13 bases separated the two germline ends. The CDR3 DNA sequence: TGTGCCAGCAGTGCGGACAAGGGTACCCAAGAGACCCAGTACTTC. This sequence encodes CASSADKGTQETQYF. The variable domain in full, with the rest retrieved from reference TRBV2 and TRBJ2-5, is EPEVTQTPSHQVTQMGQEVILRCVPISNHLYFYWYRQILGQKVEFLVSFYNNEISEKSEIFDDQFSVERPDGSNFTLKIRSTKLEDSAMYFCASSADKGTQETQYFGPGTRLLVL.

This clonotype has a handful of counts. The chain has TRBV18 and TRBJ2-1; D gene uncertain. CDR3 length: 14 amino acids. Germline V gene data show CDR1 as KGHSH and CDR2 as LQKENI. V lost 0 bases, J lost 6 bases, and 9 bases lay in between. The chain's CDR3 is CASSPPMGSNEQFF. The CDR3 nucleotides read TGTGCCAGCTCACCACCTATGGGCAGCAATGAGCAGTTCTTC.

V is TRBV5-4 and J is TRBJ2-4; no reliable D call. Germline CDR1 SGHNT, CDR2 YYREEE (reference sequence). V lost 4 bases to trimming and J lost 1 base, with 9 bases between them. This CDR3 is 14 amino acids long. The CDR3 sequence is CASSETGAKNIQYF. In nucleotides, the CDR3 is TGTGCCAGCAGCGAGACCGGTGCCAAAAACATTCAGTACTTC.

This clonotype was seen just once. The CDR3 DNA reads as TGTGCCAGCACAAACAGGGGGAACACCGGGGAGCTGTTTTTT. Its protein is CASTNRGNTGELFF. The genes are TRBV27 and TRBJ2-2; 7 bases match TRBD1. V gave up 7 bases and J gave up 1 base; unmatched junction bases: 3. CDR1 and CDR2 from the germline V gene are MNHEY and SMNVEV (reference sequence). This CDR3 has 14 amino acids.

The rearrangement joins TRBV6-2 or TRBV6-3 to TRBJ2-1; 8 positions match TRBD1. J gave up 15 bases and V 3 bases, and 10 bases lay outside the gene matches. Germline V lookup: CDR1 MNHEY, CDR2 SVGEGT. The length of the CDR3 is 13 residues. CDR3 in amino acids: CASSYSERQGSFF. The CDR3 DNA is TGTGCCAGCAGTTATTCGGAGCGACAGGGGTCGTTCTTC.

This clonotype showed up just a few times. The chain couples TRBV20-1 to TRBJ2-7; TRBD1 might be the D (6 bases). With 1 base removed from V and 1 base from J, the gap between germline ends came to 8 bases. The CDR3 sequence is 13 residues long. Germline CDR1 DFQATT, CDR2 SNEGSKA (reference sequence). The chain's CDR3 is CSARGTVSYEQYF. The CDR3 bases are TGCAGTGCTAGAGGGACAGTTTCCTACGAGCAGTACTTC.

This clonotype was observed at least ten times. The chain's CDR3 is CASSLFAGEGNEQFF. The CDR3 DNA is TGTGCCAGCAGCTTATTCGCGGGAGAGGGAAATGAGCAGTTCTTC. This rearrangement joins TRBV7-2 to TRBJ2-1; 7 nucleotides match TRBD2. The CDR3 contains 15 residues. Trimming cost V 2 bases and J 7 bases; bases outside gene matches: 8. Germline V gives CDR1 SGHTA, CDR2 FQGNSA.

This clonotype was detected only a few times. V is TRBV6-5 and J is TRBJ2-5, with 7 nucleotides matching TRBD1. Looked up from germline, CDR1 is MNHEY and CDR2 is SVGAGI. This CDR3 has 14 amino acids. J gave up 4 bases and V 2 bases, and 4 bases lay outside the gene matches. CDR3: CASSYDDRAETQYF. The CDR3 DNA reads as TGTGCCAGCAGTTACGATGACAGGGCAGAGACCCAGTACTTC.

As regards this clonotype: The conserved final phenylalanine or tryptophan is absent from the CDR3, which likely points to a read error. The chain uses TRBV4-2 and TRBJ2-7; TRBD2 is a possible D gene (7 bases). Per the germline V gene, CDR1 is LGHNA and CDR2 is YNFKEQ. V was trimmed by 5 bases and J by 4 bases, leaving 12 bases between them. The CDR3 sequence is 13 residues long. DNA of the CDR3: TGTGCCAGCAGCAGCGGGACAAATTACGAGCAGTACATC. This codes for CASSSGTNYEQYI.

This chain uses TRBV6-5 with TRBJ2-7; TRBD1 matches 10 bases. Germline CDR1 is MNHEY and CDR2 is SVGAGI. V was clipped by 5 bases and J by 7 bases; unmatched bases: 5. The CDR3 contains 13 residues. CDR3 DNA: TGTGCCAGCAGTGACAGGGGGCCGAGGGAGCAGTACTTC. Its protein product is CASSDRGPREQYF.

The chain uses TRBV4-1 and TRBJ2-3, with D possibly being TRBD2 (6 bases). From germline, CDR1 is MGHRA and CDR2 YSYEKL. The V and J ends lost 2 bases and 2 bases respectively, with 11 bases between them. CDR3 length: 15 amino acids. The CDR3 reads CASSQRLASTDTQYF. The CDR3 DNA reads as TGCGCCAGCAGCCAACGTCTAGCGTCCACAGATACGCAGTATTTT.

The chain recombines TRBV10-3 with TRBJ2-1; D is possibly TRBD2 (5 bases). V lost 7 bases to trimming and J lost 0 bases, with 13 bases between them. The CDR3 is 15 residues long. CDR1 is ENHRY, CDR2 SYGVKD, per germline. The DNA of the CDR3 is TGTGCCATCAACAGCGGAAGATTCTCCTACAATGAGCAGTTCTTC. Encoded protein: CAINSGRFSYNEQFF.

CDR3 in amino acids: CASTLTGRHEQYF. The CDR3 DNA is TGTGCCAGCACCTTGACAGGTCGCCACGAGCAGTACTTC. This rearrangement joins TRBV7-2 to TRBJ2-7, with D tentatively TRBD1 (6 bases). Per the germline V gene, CDR1 is SGHTA and CDR2 is FQGNSA. The ends were cut back, 7 bases at V and 5 bases at J, with 15 bases in the middle. The CDR3 length is 13 residues.

This clonotype was found a few times. This chain joins TRBV28 and TRBJ2-4; no reliable D call. The end of the DNA fits TRBJ2-7 better, so the J call may be wrong. The germline CDR1 and CDR2 sequences are MDHEN and SYDVKM. CDR3 length: 15 residues. CDR3 sequence reads: CASSFVFRSAYEQYF. CDR3 sequence (DNA): TGTGCCAGCAGTTTCGTATTTAGGTCCGCCTACGAGCAGTACTTC.

The chain carries TRBV19 and TRBJ1-6, with 7 bases matching TRBD1. V was pared by 5 bases and J by 10 bases, with 11 bases of the junction left unmatched. The CDR3 loop spans 15 amino acids. Germline loops: CDR1 LNHDA, CDR2 SQIVND (reference sequence). CDR3 coding DNA: TGTGCCAGTAGTTCGCACAGGGGCGGTGGATCACCCCTCCACTTT. This codes for CASSSHRGGGSPLHF. Together with reference TRBV19 and TRBJ1-6, the CDR3 gives the full variable domain: DGGITQSPKYLFRKEGQNVTLSCEQNLNHDAMYWYRQDPGQGLRLIYYSQIVNDFQKGDIAEGYSVSREKKESFPLTVTSAQKNPTAFYLCASSSHRGGGSPLHFGNGTRLTVT.

The chain couples TRBV9 to TRBJ2-2; 14 nucleotides line up with TRBD2. Germline loops: CDR1 SGDLS, CDR2 YYNGEE. Germline trimming cut 1 base from V and 0 bases from J; bases unmatched to any gene: 5. The CDR3 runs 19 residues. CDR3 nucleotides: TGTGCCAGCAGCGTATCCCCGGGACTAGCGGGGGCGAACACCGGGGAGCTGTTTTTT. The encoded protein is CASSVSPGLAGANTGELFF.

The chain is built from TRBV7-2 and TRBJ1-2, with 7 bases that match TRBD1. This CDR3 contains 15 residues. Germline CDR1 reads SGHTA; CDR2 reads FQGNSA. With 5 bases clipped from V and 2 bases from J, the junction kept 8 bases outside the gene matches. In DNA, the CDR3 is TGTGCCAGCAGCCAAACCCCGACAGGGAACTATGGCTACACCTTC. This gives the protein CASSQTPTGNYGYTF.

V is TRBV2 and J is TRBJ2-7; D ambiguous. Germline assignment: CDR1 SNHLY and CDR2 FYNNEI. Trimming pared 5 bases from V and 0 bases from J, leaving 8 bases between. The CDR3 extends over 13 amino acids. CDR3 bases: TGTGCCAGCAGTTGGACGTACTCCTACGAGCAGTACTTC. It translates to CASSWTYSYEQYF.